The clone carrying this TCR beta chain was counted at least ten times. Its antigen is undetermined. Researchers built TCR beta libraries using quantitative 5'-RACE with molecular barcodes. TCRdb re-derived calls from the 5' RACE reads in MiXCR, one entry per CDR3 protein. The sample lists about 500,000 distinct CDR3 sequences; under 5.5% were seen once. The source of the sample is a study of CD8 T cells in ankylosing spondylitis. CDR3 length: 13 amino acids. CDR1 and CDR2 from the germline V gene are DFQATT and SNEGSKA (reference sequence). V was trimmed by 3 bases and J by 0 bases, leaving 7 bases between them. Study-wide results and caveats: Made up of about eight highly homologous variants, a TCR beta motif appeared characteristic of ankylosing spondylitis blood. Matched ankylosing spondylitis synovial fluid reportedly showed significant enrichment of disease-linked clones. Some motif variants were previously reported in reactive arthritis synovial fluid and blood. With a CD8+ phenotype, disease-linked clones were relatively rare in peripheral blood.

J is TRBJ2-3 and V is TRBV20-1; no definite D call. The sequenced material came from blood, either unsorted or a sorted T cell fraction (not recorded which). The clonotype originates from a male donor with ankylosing spondylitis. CDR3: CSASWRSTDTQYF. The CDR3 region has the DNA TGCAGTGCTAGCTGGCGGAGCACAGATACGCAGTATTTT.